Each of the 6 T cell receptor beta chains below was sequenced from the same sample in a study of shared clonotypes between healthy human individuals. The table came from immunoSEQ multiplex PCR; TCRdb's copy has only in-frame clones and leaves some out. The sample has some 2.4 million clones, 90% to 95% seen once. Sequences were obtained from naive CD4+ T cells from PBMCs. Indicated subset: CD45RA+ positively selected. The receptors here all came from a man aged 18 to 29 in good health. Some clones in this sample may be carry-over from other donors' samples.

This clone has a single count. The genes are TRBV7-2 and TRBJ1-1, with D maybe TRBD1 (5 bases). The CDR3 totals 16 residues. With 1 base removed from V and 2 bases from J, the gap between germline ends came to 14 bases. Germline V lookup: CDR1 SGHTA, CDR2 FQGNSA. The CDR3 DNA reads as TGTGCCAGCAGCTTAGTTCGGGGGGAGGGAAACACTGAAGCTTTCTTT. It codes for CASSLVRGEGNTEAFF. Variable domain in full (rest from reference TRBV7-2 and TRBJ1-1): GAGVSQSPSNKVTEKGKDVELRCDPISGHTALYWYRQSLGQGLEFLIYFQGNSAPDKSGLPSDRFSAERTGGSVSTLTIQRTQQEDSAVYLCASSLVRGEGNTEAFFGQGTRLTVV.

The chain is built from TRBV7-9 and TRBJ2-1; 8 positions agree with TRBD2. Germline CDR1 SEHNR, CDR2 FQNEAQ (reference sequence). V lost 5 bases, J lost 5 bases, and 8 bases stayed unmatched. CDR3 size: 15 residues. Written as DNA, the CDR3 is TGTGCCAGCAGCCCACCAGGACTAGCCGACAATGAGCAGTTCTTC. This translates into CASSPPGLADNEQFF.

This clone has only one observation. CDR3 sequence: CASSSGAGQTQYF. CDR3 nucleotide sequence: TGTGCCAGCAGCTCGGGGGCCGGTCAGACCCAGTACTTC. The chain joins TRBV7-2 to TRBJ2-5; D possibly uses TRBD1 or TRBD2 (6 bases each). Per germline, CDR1 SGHTA and CDR2 FQGNSA. The CDR3 loop spans 13 amino acids. V was cut by 4 bases and J by 6 bases, with 12 bases left in between.

This clone occurred a few times. This chain joins TRBV30 and TRBJ1-1; perhaps TRBD1 as D (6 bases). The CDR3 spans 14 residues. V shed 2 bases and J shed 6 bases, with 16 bases lying between them. Germline CDR1 and CDR2: GTSNPN and SVGIG (reference sequence). The CDR3 protein is CAWSYGGGLPEAFF. The CDR3 bases are TGTGCCTGGAGTTACGGTGGGGGGCTACCTGAAGCTTTCTTT. The full variable domain, with the rest looked up from reference TRBV30 and TRBJ1-1, is SQTIHQWPATLVQPVGSPLSLECTVEGTSNPNLYWYRQAAGRGLQLLFYSVGIGQISSEVPQNLSASRPQDRQFILSSKKLLLSDSGFYLCAWSYGGGLPEAFFGQGTRLTVV.

The genes are TRBV5-8 and TRBJ1-1; perhaps TRBD1 as D (5 bases). The germline V gene has CDR1 SGHTS and CDR2 YDEGEE. This CDR3 spans 15 amino acids. V lost 0 bases to trimming and J lost 0 bases, with 9 bases between them. The CDR3 loop is CASSLGTGLNTEAFF. The CDR3 DNA reads TGTGCCAGCAGCTTGGGCACAGGTCTGAACACTGAAGCTTTCTTT.

The chain links TRBV7-9 to TRBJ1-5; no definite D call. Trimming took 5 bases from V and 0 from J, leaving 17 bases between them. This CDR3 is built from 17 residues. Germline lookup yields CDR1 SEHNR and CDR2 FQNEAQ (reference sequence). Written as DNA, the CDR3 is TGTGCCAGCAGCCCCACCGTTGGGCTGAATAGCAATCAGCCCCAGCATTTT. Protein product: CASSPTVGLNSNQPQHF. Full variable domain (outside the CDR3, taken from reference TRBV7-9 and TRBJ1-5): DTGVSQNPRHKITKRGQNVTFRCDPISEHNRLYWYRQTLGQGPEFLTYFQNEAQLEKSRLLSDRFSAERPKGSFSTLEIQRTEQGDSAMYLCASSPTVGLNSNQPQHFGDGTRLSIL.